These T cell receptor beta chains were read from a single sample in a study of blood T cell repertoires in COVID-19. Libraries were prepared by immunoSEQ multiplex PCR; TCRdb keeps only in-frame clonotypes and omits some of them. The sample holds 50,000 to 80,000 clones, 65% to 90% seen once. The specimen sequenced was peripheral blood. Source of these receptors: a woman aged 55-69 years with acute or convalescent COVID-19. CDR3s include the opening cysteine and the closing phenylalanine or tryptophan. Each record gives: J gene, V gene, CDR3 protein.

j_gene: TRBJ2-7
v_gene: TRBV18
CDR3aa: CASSPPGEGRYEQYF

j_gene: TRBJ1-2
v_gene: TRBV6-1
CDR3aa: CASSESGRTGRDGYTF

j_gene: TRBJ2-3
v_gene: TRBV27
CDR3aa: CASSLNRGTDTQYF

j_gene: TRBJ1-2
v_gene: TRBV25-1
CDR3aa: CASTKDTSGYGYTF

j_gene: TRBJ1-1
v_gene: TRBV24-1
CDR3aa: CATSGTGTGLDTEAFF

j_gene: TRBJ1-2
v_gene: TRBV29-1
CDR3aa: CSVLTGNYGYTF

j_gene: TRBJ1-1
v_gene: TRBV30
CDR3aa: CAWSVFRVSTEAFF

j_gene: TRBJ2-1
v_gene: TRBV10-2
CDR3aa: CASSEASGGVGEQFF

j_gene: TRBJ2-1
v_gene: TRBV2
CDR3aa: CASRGQVSYNEQFF

j_gene: TRBJ1-1
v_gene: TRBV19
CDR3aa: CASSQQGIGTEAFF

j_gene: TRBJ1-2
v_gene: TRBV12-3/TRBV12-4
CDR3aa: CASTRSSNYGYTF

j_gene: TRBJ1-2
v_gene: TRBV6-5
CDR3aa: CAITIRGRSGYTF

j_gene: TRBJ1-1
v_gene: TRBV18
CDR3aa: CASSPGAGGINTEAFF

j_gene: TRBJ2-1
v_gene: TRBV29-1
CDR3aa: CSSRSPKNNEQFF

j_gene: TRBJ1-4
v_gene: TRBV27
CDR3aa: CASSGFLNEKLFF

j_gene: TRBJ2-7
v_gene: TRBV15
CDR3aa: CATSPEAGGASYEQYF

j_gene: TRBJ1-6
v_gene: TRBV11-2
CDR3aa: CASSPGTANSPLHF

j_gene: TRBJ1-1
v_gene: TRBV5-1
CDR3aa: CASRGSTGGSAEAFF

j_gene: TRBJ2-2
v_gene: TRBV9
CDR3aa: CASSVVTPGTGNTGELFF

j_gene: TRBJ2-1
v_gene: TRBV2
CDR3aa: CASSDRLAIGQFF

j_gene: TRBJ1-5
v_gene: TRBV5-1
CDR3aa: CASSLGESNQPQHF

j_gene: TRBJ1-1
v_gene: TRBV7-9
CDR3aa: CASSPGTVQLNTEAFF

j_gene: TRBJ2-7
v_gene: TRBV18
CDR3aa: CASSPPGLGSYEQYF

j_gene: TRBJ2-7
v_gene: TRBV6-5
CDR3aa: CASSALEQYF

j_gene: TRBJ2-3
v_gene: TRBV3-1/TRBV3-2
CDR3aa: CASSSTGTGEAHSTDTQYF